Each of the 18 T cell receptor beta chains below was sequenced from the same sample in a study of blood T cells in healthy people across ages. Together with a sample-barcoded 5' primer, a J-beta primer mix was included in a second PCR lasting about 7 to 12 cycles. Each CDR3 protein is one row after TCRdb ran MiXCR on the 5' RACE reads. The sample lists 1,100,000 or so distinct CDR3 sequences, around 45% occurring once. Sequencing was done on a sample of blood. These receptor sequences come from a woman aged 55-69 years in good health.

This clonotype was counted only a few times. CDR3 sequence: CASSLEDNTYEQYF. In DNA, the CDR3 is TGCGCCAGCAGCTTGGAGGACAACACCTACGAGCAGTACTTC. The chain recombines TRBV5-1 with TRBJ2-7; the D gene is possibly TRBD1 (5 bases). Germline loops: CDR1 SGHRS, CDR2 YFSETQ. V dropped 0 bases and J dropped 2 bases, with 9 bases sitting between them. The CDR3 covers 14 residues.

The chain has TRBV11-2 and TRBJ2-7; TRBD2 matches 13 bases. V lost 5 bases and J lost 7; bases outside the gene matches: 8. The germline CDR1 and CDR2 sequences are SGHAT and FQNNGV. The CDR3 is made up of 15 amino acids. Here the CDR3 reads CASSRGLAGANEQYF. CDR3 bases: TGTGCCAGCAGCAGAGGACTAGCGGGAGCAAATGAGCAGTACTTC. Variable domain in full (rest from reference TRBV11-2 and TRBJ2-7): EAGVAQSPRYKIIEKRQSVAFWCNPISGHATLYWYQQILGQGPKLLIQFQNNGVVDDSQLPKDRFSAERLKGVDSTLKIQPAKLEDSAVYLCASSRGLAGANEQYFGPGTRLTVT.

For the CDR3, the DNA is TGTGCCAGCAGTACCAAGCTAGGGGGGTGGAACTACGAGCAGTTCTTC. As protein: CASSTKLGGWNYEQFF. The J gene is TRBJ2-1, the V gene TRBV28; TRBD1 or TRBD2 may be the D gene (6 bases each). CDR3 length: 16 residues. Trimming removed 5 bases from V and 10 bases from J, with 24 bases in between. Germline-derived CDR1 and CDR2 are MDHEN and SYDVKM.

The gene calls are TRBV6-5 and TRBJ1-4, with a tentative D call TRBD1 (6 bases). The CDR3 loop spans 16 amino acids. Germline values: CDR1 MNHEY, CDR2 SVGAGI. Trimming left V 6 bases short and J 5 bases short, with 19 bases between. The CDR3 region is CASSHQHRDGNEKLFF. CDR3 DNA: TGTGCCAGCAGCCACCAGCACAGGGATGGGAATGAAAAACTGTTTTTT.

This clonotype was seen only a few times. J is TRBJ2-7 and V is TRBV7-8; D not resolved. This CDR3 has 16 amino acids. The V gene lost 1 base and the J gene lost 2 bases, with 15 bases spanning the gap. From germline, CDR1 is SGHVS and CDR2 FQNEAQ. The CDR3 nucleotides read TGTGCCAGCAGCTTAGGCCGACAACCTGAGGCCTACGAGCAGTACTTC. This translates into CASSLGRQPEAYEQYF.

This clonotype occurred a few times. V gene TRBV29-1 combines with J gene TRBJ1-5; D may be TRBD1 (5 bases). This CDR3 has 13 amino acids. V was shortened by 4 bases and J by 2 bases, with 9 bases between the two germline ends. Germline values: CDR1 SQVTM, CDR2 ANQGSEA. The CDR3 sequence: CSVAQGGNQPQHF. DNA for the CDR3: TGCAGCGTTGCGCAGGGAGGCAATCAGCCCCAGCATTTT.

In this sample, this clonotype turned up a few times. The chain couples TRBV27 to TRBJ2-3; weak D call: TRBD1 (6 bases). CDR3 length: 15 residues. V was cut by 1 base and J by 4 bases, with 12 bases left in between. Looked up from germline, CDR1 is MNHEY and CDR2 is SMNVEV (reference sequence). CDR3 bases: TGTGCCAGCAGTTTATGGGCAGGGGCACCAGATACGCAGTATTTT. It encodes CASSLWAGAPDTQYF.

The rearrangement links TRBV7-2 to TRBJ2-3; D is unresolved. Germline loops: CDR1 SGHTA, CDR2 FQGNSA. This CDR3 has 18 residues. The germline V and J ends were trimmed by 2 bases and 3 bases, with 21 bases remaining between them. The CDR3 DNA sequence: TGTGCCAGCAGCTTAAAAAACTCGTTCGAGAATGGGACAGATACGCAGTATTTT. Translated: CASSLKNSFENGTDTQYF.

Here the CDR3 reads CASSLAMGEHQETQYF. The CDR3 DNA follows: TGTGCCAGCAGCTTAGCGATGGGGGAGCACCAAGAGACCCAGTACTTC. This chain joins TRBV7-6 and TRBJ2-5, with D perhaps assigned TRBD1 or TRBD2 (5 bases each). Germline V gene data show CDR1 as SGHVS and CDR2 as FNYEAQ. The CDR3 covers 16 residues. The V end lost 0 bases, the J end lost 0 bases, and 11 bases lay between the germline ends.

V is TRBV6-1 and J is TRBJ2-1, with 11 bases fitting TRBD1. This CDR3 is 16 amino acids long. The V gene end was trimmed by 8 bases and the J gene end by 7 bases; junction bases not matched to a gene: 13. Looked up from germline, CDR1 is MNHNS and CDR2 is SASEGT. CDR3 bases: TGTGCCAGCCGAAGGACAGGGGGCGAAACCGGGAATGAGCAGTTCTTC. Translation: CASRRTGGETGNEQFF.

This clonotype was picked up a small number of times. The CDR3 reads CASSSTSGVAYNEQYF. DNA of the CDR3: TGTGCCAGCAGTTCGACTAGCGGAGTAGCCTACAATGAGCAGTACTTC. The chain joins TRBV2 to TRBJ2-1; TRBD2 matches at 9 bases. The J call is doubtful: the DNA matches TRBJ2-7 better. The CDR3 runs 16 residues. The germline V gene encodes CDR1 SNHLY and CDR2 FYNNEI.

The rearrangement joins TRBV7-8 to TRBJ2-1; TRBD2 matches at 15 bases. Trimming at V came to 5 bases and at J to 8 bases, leaving 7 bases not matched to a gene. Looked up from germline, CDR1 is SGHVS and CDR2 is FQNEAQ. This CDR3 has 16 amino acids. The CDR3: CASSRGLAGGSDEQFF. For the CDR3, the DNA is TGTGCCAGCAGCCGGGGACTAGCGGGAGGATCGGATGAGCAGTTCTTC.

The chain is built from TRBV15 and TRBJ2-3; 11 positions agree with TRBD2. CDR1 is LNHNV, CDR2 YYDKDF, per germline (reference sequence). The CDR3 is 16 amino acids. V trimming: 1 base; J trimming: 11 bases; junction bases outside the gene matches: 11. The CDR3, as DNA: TGTGCCACCAGCAGAGGGAGAGGTCTAGCGGGAGGAAAGCAGTATTTT. It yields the protein CATSRGRGLAGGKQYF.

This clonotype showed up just a few times. This rearrangement joins TRBV20-1 to TRBJ2-7, with 9 nucleotides matching TRBD2. J was trimmed by 3 bases and V by 5 bases; bases with no gene match: 11. The germline V gene encodes CDR1 DFQATT and CDR2 SNEGSKA (reference sequence). CDR3 length: 15 residues. Here the CDR3 reads CSASQTSGNLYEQYF. The DNA for the CDR3 is TGCAGTGCTTCACAGACTAGCGGTAACCTCTACGAGCAGTACTTC.

The chain joins TRBV5-1 to TRBJ2-2, with D uncertain. Per the germline V gene, CDR1 is SGHRS and CDR2 is YFSETQ. V was cut by 2 bases and J by 9 bases, with 8 bases left in between. The CDR3 sequence is 12 residues long. The CDR3 DNA is TGCGCCAGCAGCTTTATAAGCCGGGAGCTGTTTTTT. The encoded protein is CASSFISRELFF.

This clonotype was detected only a few times. The chain links TRBV7-9 to TRBJ2-1; TRBD2 matches at 7 bases. The CDR3 is 15 amino acids. Germline trimming cut 6 bases from V and 8 bases from J; bases unmatched to any gene: 13. Germline V gives CDR1 SEHNR, CDR2 FQNEAQ (reference sequence). The CDR3 is CASSSNRDYRDEQFF. CDR3 DNA sequence: TGTGCCAGCAGTTCCAACCGGGACTATAGGGATGAGCAGTTCTTC.

This chain connects TRBV28 to TRBJ2-5; perhaps TRBD2 as D (6 bases). CDR3 size: 12 residues. The V end lost 4 bases, the J end lost 11 bases, and 14 bases lay between the germline ends. Per germline, CDR1 MDHEN and CDR2 SYDVKM. The CDR3: CASSSGRWAQYF. The CDR3 bases are TGTGCCAGCAGTTCGGGGAGGTGGGCGCAGTACTTC.

The chain joins TRBV5-1 to TRBJ2-3, with D unresolved. The CDR3 is made up of 16 amino acids. Looked up from germline, CDR1 is SGHRS and CDR2 is YFSETQ. The germline V and J ends were trimmed by 4 bases and 0 bases, with 15 bases remaining between them. CDR3 loop: CASSPGFTTSTDTQYF. The CDR3 nucleotides read TGCGCCAGCAGCCCCGGGTTTACCACTAGCACAGATACGCAGTATTTT.